Below, 21 T cell receptor beta chains from the same sample are listed, as sequenced in a study of T cell clones after liver transplantation. Using immunoSEQ multiplex PCR, the repertoire was profiled, and TCRdb retains in-frame clones only, with some absent. The sample records roughly 72,000 clones, around 84% being singletons. The sequenced sample was CD4+ T cells from blood, obtained around 50 months after liver transplant. The receptors stem from a human patient who received a liver transplant. Some T cells here may be from the graft donor.

The chain links TRBV5-4 to TRBJ2-2; 13 nucleotides align to TRBD2. Looked up from germline, CDR1 is SGHNT and CDR2 is YYREEE (reference sequence). The CDR3 length is 16 residues. Losses at the gene ends were 4 bases for V and 6 bases for J; bases not matched to a gene: 6. The CDR3 coding sequence is TGTGCCAGCAGCCTAACTAGCGGGAGGGCCGCCGGGGAGCTGTTTTTT. Its protein product is CASSLTSGRAAGELFF.

The rearrangement uses TRBV2 and TRBJ2-7; 8 bases fit TRBD1. V lost 2 bases, J lost 4 bases, and 7 bases stayed unmatched. Germline V gives CDR1 SNHLY, CDR2 FYNNEI. The CDR3 sequence is 15 residues long. CDR3 loop: CASSELRTGGYEQYF. The CDR3 nucleotides are TGTGCCAGCAGTGAACTCCGTACAGGGGGGTACGAGCAGTACTTC.

The rearrangement links TRBV7-2 to TRBJ1-2; D is perhaps TRBD1 (5 bases). Germline CDR1 is SGHTA and CDR2 is FQGNSA. The CDR3 extends over 15 amino acids. Trimming removed 1 base from V and 3 bases from J, with 12 bases in between. The DNA of the CDR3 is TGTGCCAGCAGCTTAGAGGGGACGGGGGACTATGGCTACACCTTC. Protein product: CASSLEGTGDYGYTF. Filled out from reference TRBV7-2 and TRBJ1-2, the complete variable domain reads GAGVSQSPSNKVTEKGKDVELRCDPISGHTALYWYRQSLGQGLEFLIYFQGNSAPDKSGLPSDRFSAERTGGSVSTLTIQRTQQEDSAVYLCASSLEGTGDYGYTFGSGTRLTVV.

The genes are TRBV6-1 and TRBJ2-7; D is ambiguous. This CDR3 contains 12 residues. CDR1 and CDR2 (germline): MNHNS, SASEGT. The V end was cut by 10 bases, the J end by 7 bases, with 17 bases between. In DNA form, the CDR3 reads TGTGCCACCAGCTATTACGGAAAGGAGCAGTACTTC. Protein sequence: CATSYYGKEQYF.

V and J are TRBV6-6 and TRBJ1-5, with TRBD1 as a possible D gene (5 bases). This CDR3 is 16 amino acids long. Germline CDR1 MNHNY, CDR2 SVGAGI (reference sequence). V was cut by 2 bases and J by 1 base, with 12 bases left in between. The CDR3 sequence is CASSYRPGGSNQPQHF. In DNA form, the CDR3 reads TGTGCCAGCAGTTACCGGCCGGGGGGGAGCAATCAGCCCCAGCATTTT.

In this sample, this clone turned up once. The V gene is TRBV19, the J gene TRBJ2-1; D is possibly TRBD1 or TRBD2 (5 bases each). Germline V CDR1 and CDR2: LNHDA, SQIVND (reference sequence). The CDR3 covers 16 residues. V lost 6 bases, J lost 0 bases, and 15 bases lay in between. DNA of the CDR3: TGTGCCAGTAGGCCTCCGGGGCGGAGCTCCTACAATGAGCAGTTCTTC. Translated, it gives CASRPPGRSSYNEQFF.

This clone was counted between two and nine times. The genes are TRBV6-5 and TRBJ1-5; TRBD1 agrees at 8 bases. This CDR3 has 13 amino acids. Germline V gives CDR1 MNHEY, CDR2 SVGAGI. V was pared by 4 bases and J by 5 bases, with 1 base of the junction left unmatched. CDR3 loop: CASSLDRDQPQHF. The CDR3 DNA follows: TGTGCCAGCAGTTTGGACAGGGATCAGCCCCAGCATTTT.

This clone occurred once. The chain joins TRBV27 to TRBJ2-7; 9 bases align to TRBD2. CDR3 length equals 14 residues. The germline V gene encodes CDR1 MNHEY and CDR2 SMNVEV (reference sequence). V dropped 8 bases and J dropped 0; count of bases not matched to a gene: 5. The CDR3 DNA sequence: TGTGCCAGCCGGCTAGCGGGAAGCTCCTACGAGCAGTACTTC. Translated, it gives CASRLAGSSYEQYF.

The gene calls are TRBV4-2 and TRBJ1-2; D gene uncertain. Germline CDR1 LGHNA, CDR2 YNFKEQ. The V end lost 4 bases, the J end lost 4 bases, and 16 bases lay between the germline ends. The CDR3 is 15 amino acids. The CDR3 DNA follows: TGTGCCAGCAGCCTAACCGAGATGGGCAGCTATGGCTACACCTTC. It encodes CASSLTEMGSYGYTF.

V gene TRBV7-2 combines with J gene TRBJ1-1; possible D gene TRBD1, 5 bases. Trimming took 5 bases from V and 5 from J, leaving 15 bases between them. The CDR3 consists of 14 residues. Germline V gives CDR1 SGHTA, CDR2 FQGNSA. The DNA for the CDR3 is TGTGCCAGCAGCCCTCAGGGAAGTAAGACTGAAGCTTTCTTT. It is translated as CASSPQGSKTEAFF.

There are a few counts of this clone. The chain employs TRBV5-6 and TRBJ2-3; no clear D. The CDR3 is 15 amino acids. V gave up 4 bases and J gave up 0 bases, with 12 bases separating them. Germline loops: CDR1 SGHDT, CDR2 YYEEEE. For the CDR3, the DNA is TGTGCCAGCAGCGAGACCTGGGCTAGCACAGATACGCAGTATTTT. Amino acids: CASSETWASTDTQYF.

This rearrangement joins TRBV7-9 to TRBJ2-2; possible D gene TRBD2, 6 bases. V was pared by 5 bases and J by 6 bases, with 16 bases between. The V gene's germline CDR1 is SEHNR and CDR2 FQNEAQ (reference sequence). This CDR3 comprises 15 residues. CDR3: CASSRDGGYSGELFF. CDR3 coding DNA: TGTGCCAGCAGCCGCGACGGGGGATATTCCGGGGAGCTGTTTTTT.

The chain employs TRBV7-2 and TRBJ1-2, with 7 bases matching TRBD1. The CDR3 has 15 residues. The germline gives CDR1 SGHTA, CDR2 FQGNSA. V was clipped by 5 bases and J by 4 bases; unmatched bases: 10. The CDR3 spells CASSPTGTEGYGYTF. CDR3 nucleotides: TGTGCCAGCAGCCCCACCGGGACAGAGGGCTATGGCTACACCTTC.

The chain employs TRBV20-1 and TRBJ2-7, with a weak D call TRBD2 (6 bases). The germline V gene has CDR1 DFQATT and CDR2 SNEGSKA (reference sequence). V was shortened by 5 bases and J by 4 bases, with 9 bases between the two germline ends. CDR3 length: 11 residues. The CDR3 spells CSAPGRYEQYF. CDR3 nucleotide sequence: TGCAGTGCTCCAGGGAGGTACGAGCAGTACTTC.

This chain connects TRBV27 to TRBJ2-4, with D tentatively TRBD2 (6 bases). CDR1 is MNHEY and CDR2 is SMNVEV in the germline V gene (reference sequence). This CDR3 comprises 13 residues. V shed 4 bases and J shed 8 bases, with 12 bases lying between them. CDR3 amino acids: CASSWNGGYIQYF. In nucleotides, the CDR3 is TGTGCCAGCAGTTGGAACGGAGGGTACATTCAGTACTTC.

J is TRBJ2-2 and V is TRBV19; D is perhaps TRBD1 (6 bases). Germline loops: CDR1 LNHDA, CDR2 SQIVND (reference sequence). V lost 3 bases and J lost 4, with 18 bases in between. The CDR3 spans 17 residues. Here the CDR3 reads CASSITGPSFTTGELFF. The CDR3 nucleotides are TGTGCCAGTAGTATCACAGGGCCCAGCTTTACCACCGGGGAGCTGTTTTTT.

In its sample, this clone was seen a few times. This sequence joins TRBV6-5 and TRBJ1-3; D uncertain. Trimming shortened V by 7 bases and J by 4 bases, and 8 bases separated the two germline ends. CDR3 length equals 12 residues. Germline-derived CDR1 and CDR2 are MNHEY and SVGAGI. CDR3 in DNA: TGTGCCAGCACCAGCGACGGAAACACCATATATTTT. Translation gives CASTSDGNTIYF.

The chain joins TRBV7-2 to TRBJ1-1; 7 nucleotides line up with TRBD1. Unmatched junction bases numbered 12, after V lost 4 bases and J lost 10 bases. The CDR3 totals 14 residues. The V gene's germline CDR1 is SGHTA and CDR2 FQGNSA. CDR3 protein: CASSYGQDGSSAFF. The DNA for the CDR3 is TGTGCCAGCAGCTATGGACAGGACGGTTCTTCAGCTTTCTTT.

This clone occurred once. The chain is built from TRBV7-9 and TRBJ1-1; no reliable D call. V was shortened by 3 bases and J by 0 bases, with 8 bases between the two germline ends. The CDR3 is 14 residues long. Germline values: CDR1 SEHNR, CDR2 FQNEAQ (reference sequence). CDR3 amino acids: CASSLKRMNTEAFF. The CDR3 DNA sequence: TGTGCCAGCAGCTTGAAACGCATGAACACTGAAGCTTTCTTT.

In this sample, this clone turned up many times. The gene calls are TRBV5-1 and TRBJ1-1, with D possibly TRBD1 on 5 matching bases. Trimming pared 4 bases from V and 0 bases from J, leaving 10 bases between. The germline CDR1 and CDR2 sequences are SGHRS and YFSETQ. The CDR3 spans 14 residues. The CDR3 nucleotides read TGCGCCAGCAGCCCGGACACTTTGAACACTGAAGCTTTCTTT. Protein sequence: CASSPDTLNTEAFF.

V gene TRBV4-2 combines with J gene TRBJ1-1; D is unclear. The germline V gene encodes CDR1 LGHNA and CDR2 YNFKEQ. V lost 8 bases to trimming and J lost 1 base, with 11 bases between them. The CDR3 spans 13 residues. The CDR3 bases are TGTGCCAGCGGAAGACACAAGAACACTGAAGCTTTCTTT. This encodes CASGRHKNTEAFF.